Detailed here is one T cell receptor (beta chain). This record comes from a study of blood T cell repertoires in COVID-19. Study summary: Acute-phase and convalescent COVID-19 samples originated in the United States, Italy and Spain. Nucleic acid was either cDNA or gDNA, and it came from T cells, B-cell-depleted T cells, or PBMCs.

V lost 8 bases to trimming and J lost 1 base, with 12 bases between them. Germline CDR1 and CDR2: SNHLY and FYNNEI. The CDR3 is 14 residues long. The repertoire was sequenced with immunoSEQ multiplex PCR; TCRdb's copy has only in-frame clones and lacks some. Counted here are some 130,000 clones, 84% occurring once; the ten biggest clones make up 5.5%. Grouping used clinical history reported by participants in a survey and questionnaire. Material: PBMCs or T cells enriched from blood (not recorded which). This receptor was identified in a man aged 35 to 55 with acute COVID-19. The V gene is TRBV2, the J gene TRBJ2-1; a weak D match, TRBD2 (6 bases). CDR3 DNA sequence: TGTGCCAGCGGGGCGGGACTTTCCTACAATGAGCAGTTCTTC. This codes for CASGAGLSYNEQFF.